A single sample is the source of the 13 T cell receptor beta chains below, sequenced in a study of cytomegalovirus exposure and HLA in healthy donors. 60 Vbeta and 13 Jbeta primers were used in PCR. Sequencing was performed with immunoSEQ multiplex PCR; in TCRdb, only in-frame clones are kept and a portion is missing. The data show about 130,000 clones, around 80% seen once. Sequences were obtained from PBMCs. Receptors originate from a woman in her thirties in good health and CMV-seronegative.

CDR3 coding DNA: TGCGCCAGCAGCCAGTTCGGTTCTGGAGGCGGCTATGGCTACACCTTC. The encoded protein is CASSQFGSGGGYGYTF. J is TRBJ1-2 and V is TRBV4-1; D unresolved. V gave up 3 bases and J gave up 4 bases, with 18 bases separating them. CDR1 MGHRA and CDR2 YSYEKL come from the germline V gene. The CDR3 is made up of 16 amino acids.

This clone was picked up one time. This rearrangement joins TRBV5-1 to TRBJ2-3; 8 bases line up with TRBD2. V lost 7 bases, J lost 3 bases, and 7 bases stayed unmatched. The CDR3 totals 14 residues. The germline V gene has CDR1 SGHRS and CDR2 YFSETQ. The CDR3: CASARTSITDTQYF. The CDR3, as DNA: TGCGCCAGCGCGCGGACTAGCATAACAGATACGCAGTATTTT.

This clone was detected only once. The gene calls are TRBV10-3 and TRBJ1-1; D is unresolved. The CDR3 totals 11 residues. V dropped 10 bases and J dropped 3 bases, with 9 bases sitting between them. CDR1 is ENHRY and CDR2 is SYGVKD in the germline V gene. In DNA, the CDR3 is TGTGCCAGCGGCCCAGACACTGAAGCTTTCTTT. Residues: CASGPDTEAFF.

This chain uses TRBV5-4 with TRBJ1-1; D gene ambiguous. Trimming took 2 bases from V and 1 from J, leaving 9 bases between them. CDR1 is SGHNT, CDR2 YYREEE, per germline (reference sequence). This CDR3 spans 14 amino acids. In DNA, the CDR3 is TGTGCCAGCAGCTTTGGGCAGGCGAACACTGAAGCTTTCTTT. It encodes CASSFGQANTEAFF. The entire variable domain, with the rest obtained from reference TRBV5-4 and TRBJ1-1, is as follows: ETGVTQSPTHLIKTRGQQVTLRCSSQSGHNTVSWYQQALGQGPQFIFQYYREEENGRGNFPPRFSGLQFPNYSSELNVNALELDDSALYLCASSFGQANTEAFFGQGTRLTVV.

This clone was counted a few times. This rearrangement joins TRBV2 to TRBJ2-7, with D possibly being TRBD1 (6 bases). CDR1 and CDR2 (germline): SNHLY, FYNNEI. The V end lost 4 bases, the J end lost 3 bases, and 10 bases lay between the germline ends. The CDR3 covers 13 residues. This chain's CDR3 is CASSGGQDYEQYF. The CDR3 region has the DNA TGTGCCAGCAGTGGGGGACAAGACTACGAGCAGTACTTC.

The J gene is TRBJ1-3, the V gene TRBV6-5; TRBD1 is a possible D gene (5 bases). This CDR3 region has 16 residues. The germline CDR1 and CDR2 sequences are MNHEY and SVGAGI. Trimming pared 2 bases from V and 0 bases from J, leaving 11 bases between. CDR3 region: CASSYGWGTSGNTIYF. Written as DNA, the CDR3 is TGTGCCAGCAGTTACGGATGGGGCACCTCTGGAAACACCATATATTTT.

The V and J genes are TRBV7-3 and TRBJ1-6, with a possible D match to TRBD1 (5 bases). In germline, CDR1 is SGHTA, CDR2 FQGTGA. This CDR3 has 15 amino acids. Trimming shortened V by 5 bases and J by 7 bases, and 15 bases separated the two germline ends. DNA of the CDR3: TGTGCCAGCAGCCCGACGGGGGTCGGGAATTCACCCCTCCACTTT. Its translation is CASSPTGVGNSPLHF. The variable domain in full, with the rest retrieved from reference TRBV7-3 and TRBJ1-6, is GAGVSQTPSNKVTEKGKYVELRCDPISGHTALYWYRQSLGQGPEFLIYFQGTGAADDSGLPNDRFFAVRPEGSVSTLKIQRTERGDSAVYLCASSPTGVGNSPLHFGNGTRLTVT.

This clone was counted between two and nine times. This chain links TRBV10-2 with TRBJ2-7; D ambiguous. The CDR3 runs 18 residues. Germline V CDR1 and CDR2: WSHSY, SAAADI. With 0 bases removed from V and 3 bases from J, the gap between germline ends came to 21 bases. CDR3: CASSESSQWNYQSYEQYF. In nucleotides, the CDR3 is TGCGCCAGCAGTGAGTCAAGTCAGTGGAACTATCAAAGCTACGAGCAGTACTTC.

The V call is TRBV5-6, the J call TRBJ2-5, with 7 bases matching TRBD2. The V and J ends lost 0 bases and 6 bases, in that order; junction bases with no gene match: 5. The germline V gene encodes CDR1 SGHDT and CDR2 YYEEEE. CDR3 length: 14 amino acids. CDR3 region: CASSLGGGGKTQYF. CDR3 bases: TGTGCCAGCAGCTTGGGCGGGGGAGGCAAGACCCAGTACTTC.

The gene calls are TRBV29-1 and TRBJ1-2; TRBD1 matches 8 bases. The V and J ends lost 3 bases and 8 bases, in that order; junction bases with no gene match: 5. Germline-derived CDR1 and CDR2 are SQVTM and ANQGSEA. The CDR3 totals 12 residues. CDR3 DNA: TGCAGCGTTGAGACAGGGGTAGGGGGCTACACCTTC. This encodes CSVETGVGGYTF.

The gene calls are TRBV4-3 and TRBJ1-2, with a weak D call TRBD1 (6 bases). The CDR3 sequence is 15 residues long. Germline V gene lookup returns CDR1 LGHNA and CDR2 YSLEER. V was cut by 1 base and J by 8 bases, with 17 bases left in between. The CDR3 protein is CASSQVTAGVGGYTF. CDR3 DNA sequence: TGCGCCAGCAGCCAAGTAACGGCAGGGGTAGGCGGCTACACCTTC.

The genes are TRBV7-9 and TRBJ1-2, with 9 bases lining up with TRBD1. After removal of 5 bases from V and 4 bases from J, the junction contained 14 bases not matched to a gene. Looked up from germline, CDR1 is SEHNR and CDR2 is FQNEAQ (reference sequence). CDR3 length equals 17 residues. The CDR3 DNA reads TGTGCCAGCAGCCCCAATAACAGGGGGCGTAGCGGCTATGGCTACACCTTC. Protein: CASSPNNRGRSGYGYTF.

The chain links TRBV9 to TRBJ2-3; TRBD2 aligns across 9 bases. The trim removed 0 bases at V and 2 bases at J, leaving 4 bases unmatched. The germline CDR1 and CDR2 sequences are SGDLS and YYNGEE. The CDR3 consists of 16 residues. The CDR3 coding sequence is TGTGCCAGCAGCGTAGTAGGCGGGAGGGCCACAGATACGCAGTATTTT. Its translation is CASSVVGGRATDTQYF.